The 24 T cell receptor beta chains in this list originate from one sample, sequenced in a study of sequential checkpoint blockade in melanoma. The data were produced by immunoSEQ multiplex PCR, yet TCRdb's version contains in-frame clones alone and is incomplete. The table records under 6,500 clones, roughly 26% of them present only once. The treatment: randomized to nivolumab then ipilimumab (arm A) or the reverse (arm B). Specimen: tumor tissue (inferred from file names), collected from a patient given nivolumab and ipilimumab in sequence. All receptors come from a human donor with melanoma.

The chain links TRBV28 to TRBJ2-1; tentatively, D is TRBD1 or TRBD2 (6 bases each). The V end was cut by 6 bases, the J end by 2 bases, with 23 bases between. Per the germline V gene, CDR1 is MDHEN and CDR2 is SYDVKM. The CDR3 covers 18 residues. For the CDR3, the DNA is TGTGCCAGCAGCCCTCTTCTTTGGGGGGCCACCGCCTACAATGAGCAGTTCTTC. Translation gives CASSPLLWGATAYNEQFF.

This clone was counted a few times. The chain combines TRBV6-8 with TRBJ2-2; 8 bases map to TRBD1. The CDR3 extends over 14 amino acids. Germline lookup yields CDR1 MNHGY and CDR2 SAAAGT. Germline trimming cut 10 bases from V and 5 bases from J; bases unmatched to any gene: 9. CDR3 residues: CAIHPGQVTGELFF. In nucleotides, the CDR3 is TGTGCCATCCATCCGGGACAGGTAACCGGGGAGCTGTTTTTT.

The chain has TRBV5-1 and TRBJ1-1; 9 bases align to TRBD1. There are 14 residues in the CDR3. The junction had 2 bases not matched to a gene; V was cut back by 3 bases and J by 2 bases. The V gene's germline CDR1 is SGHRS and CDR2 YFSETQ. CDR3 nucleotides: TGCGCCAGCAGCTACAGGGGGCCAAACACTGAAGCTTTCTTT. The encoded protein is CASSYRGPNTEAFF.

V gene TRBV19 combines with J gene TRBJ2-3; unclear D gene. Germline assignment: CDR1 LNHDA and CDR2 SQIVND (reference sequence). This CDR3 has 17 amino acids. V lost 4 bases, J lost 5 bases, and 22 bases lay in between. CDR3 DNA sequence: TGTGCCAGTAGTACTACGACCGTAGGCCCCTGGGGAGATACGCAGTATTTT. It codes for CASSTTTVGPWGDTQYF.

The chain couples TRBV18 to TRBJ1-1; D uncertain. Trimming cost V 1 base and J 2 bases, with 5 bases left between them. The germline CDR1 and CDR2 sequences are KGHSH and LQKENI. The CDR3 runs 13 residues. The CDR3 bases are TGTGCCAGCTCACCACGGAGTAACACTGAAGCTTTCTTT. Residues: CASSPRSNTEAFF.

The rearrangement links TRBV5-1 to TRBJ1-1; 9 bases agree with TRBD1. CDR3 length: 17 residues. Germline values: CDR1 SGHRS, CDR2 YFSETQ. Losses at the gene ends were 4 bases for V and 0 bases for J; bases not matched to a gene: 10. CDR3: CASSPRTGAGMNTEAFF. Here the CDR3 DNA reads TGCGCCAGCAGCCCGCGGACAGGGGCAGGAATGAACACTGAAGCTTTCTTT.

In its sample, this clone was seen a few times. J is TRBJ1-1 and V is TRBV12-5; D is unclear. The germline CDR1 and CDR2 sequences are LGHNT and FRNRAP. There are 13 residues in the CDR3. This chain's CDR3 is CASLTGRNTEAFF. The CDR3 DNA is TGTGCCAGCCTTACTGGCAGGAACACTGAAGCTTTCTTT.

The chain is built from TRBV28 and TRBJ1-5; TRBD1 aligns across 9 bases. V shed 6 bases and J 4 bases; nucleotides not matched to a gene: 10. Germline CDR1 MDHEN, CDR2 SYDVKM. The CDR3 is 16 amino acids. CDR3 protein: CASRDRGQGENQPQHF. CDR3 coding DNA: TGTGCCAGCAGAGACAGGGGACAGGGAGAGAATCAGCCCCAGCATTTT. Filled out from reference TRBV28 and TRBJ1-5, the complete variable domain reads DVKVTQSSRYLVKRTGEKVFLECVQDMDHENMFWYRQDPGLGLRLIYFSYDVKMKEKGDIPEGYSVSREKKERFSLILESASTNQTSMYLCASRDRGQGENQPQHFGDGTRLSIL.

This chain links TRBV1 with TRBJ1-2; the table's D call of TRBD1 was not tested on the DNA. TRBV1 corresponds to a pseudogene. There are 13 residues in the CDR3. DNA of the CDR3: TGCGCCAGCAGCGGTGACAGGGGCTATGGCTACACCTTC. It translates to CASSGDRGYGYTF.

This clone was picked up a small number of times. This chain uses TRBV29-1 with TRBJ1-4, with D perhaps matching TRBD1 (5 bases). This CDR3 is built from 13 residues. With 3 bases removed from V and 5 bases from J, the gap between germline ends came to 10 bases. In germline, CDR1 is SQVTM, CDR2 ANQGSEA. CDR3 residues: CSVEADTNEKLFF. The CDR3 region has the DNA TGCAGCGTTGAGGCGGACACAAATGAAAAACTGTTTTTT.

This clone turned up a few times. The CDR3 DNA follows: TGTGCCAGCAGTTTAGTGAATTCGGGTATGGAGCTGTTTTTT. It encodes CASSLVNSGMELFF. This sequence joins TRBV28 and TRBJ2-2; D not certain. Germline V CDR1 and CDR2: MDHEN, SYDVKM. V lost 2 bases to trimming and J lost 10 bases, with 14 bases between them. The CDR3 is 14 amino acids.

The chain joins TRBV11-3 to TRBJ2-3; D remains ambiguous. The CDR3 totals 15 residues. Germline CDR1 and CDR2: SGHNT and YENEEA. Trimming left V 5 bases short and J 0 bases short, with 12 bases between. The CDR3 spells CASSLSGQSTDTQYF. For the CDR3, the DNA is TGTGCCAGCAGCCTGTCCGGGCAAAGCACAGATACGCAGTATTTT.

CDR3 nucleotide sequence: TGCGCCAGCAGCTTGGGGAGTGGGGGGTTGAACACTGAAGCTTTCTTT. Protein: CASSLGSGGLNTEAFF. This chain links TRBV5-1 with TRBJ1-1; D perhaps matches TRBD1 (5 bases). The V end lost 0 bases, the J end lost 0 bases, and 12 bases lay between the germline ends. CDR3 length: 16 residues. The germline V gene has CDR1 SGHRS and CDR2 YFSETQ.

This clone was observed once. The chain joins TRBV18 to TRBJ1-4; D remains ambiguous. V gave up 2 bases and J gave up 7 bases, with 14 bases separating them. In germline, CDR1 is KGHSH, CDR2 LQKENI. The CDR3 length is 15 residues. The chain's CDR3 is CASSPVNRGSEKLFF. Written as DNA, the CDR3 is TGTGCCAGCTCACCAGTGAACCGGGGAAGTGAAAAACTGTTTTTT.

The chain joins TRBV28 to TRBJ1-5, with D perhaps matching TRBD1 (5 bases). Germline V lookup: CDR1 MDHEN, CDR2 SYDVKM. This CDR3 comprises 14 residues. Trimming stripped 3 bases from V and 6 bases from J, with 12 bases between. The CDR3 DNA sequence: TGTGCCAGCAGTTTTGCAGGGATGGGTCAGCCCCAGCATTTT. The encoded protein is CASSFAGMGQPQHF.

This chain joins TRBV6-8 and TRBJ2-7, with 8 positions matching TRBD1. Germline V gene sequence: CDR1 MNHGY, CDR2 SAAAGT. The ends lost 5 bases at V and 3 bases at J; junction bases unmatched: 3. This CDR3 has 13 residues. CDR3 sequence (DNA): TGTGCCAGCAGTAGACAGGGGAACTACGAGCAGTACTTC. Translated, it gives CASSRQGNYEQYF.

The gene calls are TRBV6-8 and TRBJ2-2; no clear D gene. Looked up from germline, CDR1 is MNHGY and CDR2 is SAAAGT. The CDR3 runs to 14 residues. V shed 2 bases and J shed 3 bases, with 7 bases lying between them. In nucleotides, the CDR3 is TGTGCCAGCAGTTACCGCCAGTACACCGGGGAGCTGTTTTTT. The encoded protein is CASSYRQYTGELFF.

This clone was picked up a small number of times. This sequence joins TRBV5-1 and TRBJ2-5; TRBD2 agrees at 12 bases. The V gene's germline CDR1 is SGHRS and CDR2 YFSETQ. Trimming took 0 bases from V and 2 from J; bases not matched to a gene: 2. The CDR3 extends over 16 amino acids. The CDR3 nucleotides are TGCGCCAGCAGCTTGGTTCTAGCGGGAGGGCAAGAGACCCAGTACTTC. Protein product: CASSLVLAGGQETQYF.

In this sample, this clone turned up many times. The rearrangement joins TRBV11-3 to TRBJ2-3, with 10 bases aligning to TRBD1. CDR1 and CDR2 (germline): SGHNT, YENEEA. There are 17 residues in the CDR3. V shed 5 bases and J 3 bases; nucleotides not matched to a gene: 11. The CDR3 DNA follows: TGTGCCAGCAGCCACAGCCGGGACAGGGGTAAAACAGATACGCAGTATTTT. This gives the protein CASSHSRDRGKTDTQYF.

In its sample, this clone was seen a few times. V and J are TRBV4-1 and TRBJ1-6; 7 bases are a match to TRBD1. The length of the CDR3 is 17 residues. Trimming removed 5 bases from V and 4 bases from J; junction bases left unmatched: 11. Germline V lookup: CDR1 MGHRA, CDR2 YSYEKL. This chain's CDR3 is CASSKGQATIYNSPLHF. In DNA form, the CDR3 reads TGCGCCAGCAGCAAAGGACAGGCGACAATTTATAATTCACCCCTCCACTTT.

The V call is TRBV29-1, the J call TRBJ2-1; D perhaps matches TRBD2 (6 bases). CDR1 SQVTM and CDR2 ANQGSEA come from the germline V gene. The CDR3 covers 13 residues. Trimming took off 5 bases at V and 0 bases at J, with 8 bases between the two ends. CDR3 loop: CSVLASSYNEQFF. The CDR3 DNA follows: TGCAGCGTTCTAGCGAGCTCCTACAATGAGCAGTTCTTC.

This clone was counted between two and nine times. The genes are TRBV15 and TRBJ1-2; a possible D gene is TRBD1 (6 bases). The V gene's germline CDR1 is LNHNV and CDR2 YYDKDF (reference sequence). This CDR3 has 14 amino acids. Trimming cost V 3 bases and J 4 bases, with 12 bases left between them. CDR3 sequence: CATSSDRISYGYTF. In DNA form, the CDR3 reads TGTGCCACCAGCAGCGACAGGATTTCCTATGGCTACACCTTC.

This chain connects TRBV28 to TRBJ2-7; tentative D call: TRBD2 (6 bases). The germline V gene encodes CDR1 MDHEN and CDR2 SYDVKM. The CDR3 has 16 residues. Trimming removed 4 bases at V and 0 bases at J, with 16 bases between. CDR3 bases: TGTGCCAGCAGTTCATATGCGGGGTCCAACTCCTACGAGCAGTACTTC. Translation: CASSSYAGSNSYEQYF.

This clone was counted many times. This chain joins TRBV11-3 and TRBJ2-7, with a weak D call TRBD2 (6 bases). The germline V and J ends were trimmed by 3 bases and 4 bases, with 13 bases remaining between them. The CDR3 has 14 amino acids. Germline CDR1 is SGHNT and CDR2 is YENEEA. The CDR3 reads CASSLRDFFYEQYF. CDR3 DNA: TGTGCCAGCAGCTTGCGGGACTTTTTTTACGAGCAGTACTTC.